This is a list of T cell receptor beta chains from one sample in a study of a mutant IDH1 vaccine in newly diagnosed glioma. The repertoire was sequenced with immunoSEQ multiplex PCR; TCRdb's copy has only in-frame clones and lacks some. This sample yields roughly 86,000 clones, of which 81% are seen a single time; roughly 5.6% belongs to the top ten. These receptors have no known antigen. The sample in question was PBMCs, obtained from a glioma patient whose treatment included an IDH1 peptide vaccine. The receptors derive from a man aged 40-50 years with glioma. CDR3s leave out the opening cysteine and the closing phenylalanine or tryptophan.

TRBV5-1	TRBJ1-4	ASSPNSRQVRKLF
TRBV5-4	TRBJ1-2	ASSLPRGGVNGYT
TRBV14	TRBJ1-5	ASSPLGGEQPQH
TRBV19	TRBJ2-7	ASSQGTSGGYEQY
TRBV27	TRBJ2-2	ASSARRTSGRADTGELF
TRBV6-6	TRBJ2-7	ASSASGQTYEQY
TRBV9	TRBJ2-7	ASSVLPSGTSYEQY
TRBV11-2	TRBJ2-1	ASSLGRNEQF
TRBV10-3	TRBJ2-7	AIQGPSSYEQY
TRBV4-3	TRBJ2-3	ASSQVAGTSGGTDTQY
TRBV11-1	TRBJ1-1	ASSLGGKVAEAF
TRBV25-1	TRBJ2-2	ASSESGQANTGELF
TRBV6-6	TRBJ1-5	ASIPTGNSNQPQH
TRBV7-2	TRBJ2-1	ASSPGPGGRNEQF
TRBV6-4	TRBJ2-2	ASWLVSPGGSTGELF
TRBV4-2	TRBJ1-1	ASSQEVSDTEAF
TRBV4-2	TRBJ1-2	ASSQDPGRTGYGYT
TRBV6-5	TRBJ1-6	ASLGSDRDGSPLH
TRBV6-5	TRBJ2-1	ASSSGTSGGAREQF
TRBV13	TRBJ2-7	ASSSSGGAKNEQY
TRBV5-1	TRBJ2-5	ASSSGLATQETQY
TRBV5-4	TRBJ1-6	ASSTPGGLYNSPLH
TRBV6-5	TRBJ1-4	ASSSGEKLF
TRBV20-1	TRBJ2-7	SASGIYEQY
TRBV7-6	TRBJ1-2	ASSFQGAWGYT
TRBV28	TRBJ2-3	ASSSPGQGRDTQY
TRBV30	TRBJ2-1	AWSEGDGTYNEQF
TRBV7-8	TRBJ2-1	ASSSGGINEQF
TRBV9	TRBJ2-7	ASSNGPSPMNEQY
TRBV11-3	TRBJ2-2	ASSPALTGANTGELF
TRBV5-1	TRBJ1-2	ASSPRQGLNYGYT
TRBV18	TRBJ1-4	ASSPRGNRGTNEKLF
TRBV4-3	TRBJ2-3	ASSQRTMSTDTQY
TRBV7-2	TRBJ2-1	ASSLSSGSHEQF
TRBV9	TRBJ2-7	ASSISGTSGGAGAYEQY
TRBV11-2	TRBJ1-1	ASSLELGAKAEAF
TRBV5-1	TRBJ2-2	ASTPLGTTNTGELF
TRBV7-2	TRBJ1-5	ASSLFRGNQPQH
TRBV5-1	TRBJ2-3	ASSSGQGITDTQY
TRBV6-6	TRBJ1-1	ASSSRGTGAAF
TRBV4-2	TRBJ2-1	ASSQGADRGFLVNEQF
TRBV6-1	TRBJ2-2	ASSDKGGNTGELF
TRBV29-1	TRBJ2-2	SVGGNRGGNTGELF
TRBV25-1	TRBJ2-1	ASSGSGVREQF
TRBV27	TRBJ2-5	ASIGQGQETQY
TRBV4-3	TRBJ2-1	ASGRTSGSGEQF
TRBV7-9	TRBJ2-3	ASSFPRTSGGNTDTQY
TRBV15	TRBJ2-1	ATSTGTSGSRNNEQF
TRBV5-8	TRBJ1-5	ASSPSGTGDLGQPQH
TRBV29-1	TRBJ1-2	SVAILGQGAGGYT
TRBV29-1	TRBJ1-1	SVVPGRGVGTEAF
TRBV4-3	TRBJ1-1	ASSQDGPMTGAF
TRBV6-5	TRBJ2-7	ASSPDPPPPYEQY